This TCR beta chain was retrieved from a study of cytomegalovirus exposure and HLA in healthy donors. Study summary: Earlier, 200 million or so T cells were analyzed, and over 95 million unique TCR beta sequences were found among them. Whole-study findings and limits: High sensitivity and specificity were reportedly achieved when the classifier diagnosed cytomegalovirus status. Highest at DRB1 and lowest at HLA-C, TCR association rates differed among HLA loci in a later analysis.

The table lists this clone with a count of one. The antigen remains undetermined. Trimming left V 4 bases short and J 1 base short, with 11 bases between. The CDR3 sequence is 14 residues long. Germline assignment: CDR1 SGHRS and CDR2 YFSETQ. With 60 Vbeta and 13 Jbeta primers, the PCR was carried out. Assay: immunoSEQ multiplex PCR; the TCRdb copy retains only in-frame clones and omits some. The table shows 180,000 or so clones, with around 80% occurring only once. The sample consisted of PBMCs. This TCR was sampled from a woman aged 25 to 39 in good health and CMV-seronegative. The genes are TRBV5-1 and TRBJ1-1; tentatively, D is TRBD1 (6 bases). The CDR3 loop is CASSMTDRNTEAFF. The CDR3 DNA reads as TGCGCCAGCAGCATGACGGACAGGAACACTGAAGCTTTCTTT.